This is a list of T cell receptor beta chains from one sample in a study of T cells in localized non-small cell lung cancer. The repertoire was sequenced with immunoSEQ multiplex PCR; TCRdb's copy has only in-frame clones and lacks some. The table records roughly 76,000 clones, 60% to 85% of them present only once. Source: PBMCs, taken before any cancer treatment. The receptor set was obtained from a man aged 35-75 years with stage II squamous cell lung carcinoma. The CDR3 runs from the conserved cysteine through the conserved F or W. A D gene is named only where the DNA matches it firmly. Rows give clone size only sometimes, using once, few, many, or a class for an expanded clone.

TRBJ2-5 TRBV7-9 . . TGTGCCAGCAGCTCCGGGACACCGTACCAAGAGACCCAGTACTTC CASSSGTPYQETQYF
TRBJ2-4 TRBV14 . . TGTGCCAGCAGCCACCCGACAGAGGCGCGGAACATTCAGTACTTC CASSHPTEARNIQYF
TRBJ2-1 TRBV7-2 few . TGTGCCAGCAGCCCGTTGGGGGACCTAGCCAGCAATGAGCAGTTCTTC CASSPLGDLASNEQFF
TRBJ2-7 TRBV5-4 . TRBD2 TGTGCCTCCCAAGCGGGGGCCTCGGAGGAGCAGTACTTC CASQAGASEEQYF
TRBJ2-7 TRBV6-5 . . TGTGCCAGCAAACGTACCGGGACATCGGATTACGAGCAGTACTTC CASKRTGTSDYEQYF
TRBJ1-3 TRBV6-1 . . TGTGCCAGCAGTGAAGACGGCCCTGGGGACACCATATATTTT CASSEDGPGDTIYF
TRBJ2-7 TRBV6-6 . . TGTGCCAGCAGGCTAAAGGGTGGGTCCTACGAGCAGTACTTC CASRLKGGSYEQYF
TRBJ1-1 TRBV6-6 . . TGTGCCAGCAAAGAGGGGCGGAACACTGAAGCTTTCTTT CASKEGRNTEAFF
TRBJ1-6 TRBV5-8 . . TGTGCCAGCAGCCTGTGGGGGGGTAATTCACCCCTCCACTTT CASSLWGGNSPLHF
TRBJ2-7 TRBV2 once . TGTGCCAGCAGTGATGGGGTTCCGCCGACGATTCCCTACGAGCAGTACTTC CASSDGVPPTIPYEQYF
TRBJ1-6 TRBV7-2 . . TGTGCCAGCAGCTTAGTGACTGGGGGTTTTGGTAATTCACCCCTCCACTTT CASSLVTGGFGNSPLHF
TRBJ1-2 TRBV6-6 few . TGTGCCAGCAGCATACTGCAGGGATCCTCCCCGGGCTACACCTTC CASSILQGSSPGYTF
TRBJ2-5 TRBV5-1 . TRBD2 TGCGCCAGCATGGCGGGACTAGCGGGAGGAGAGACCCAGTACTTC CASMAGLAGGETQYF
TRBJ2-2 TRBV7-2 . TRBD2 TGTGCCAGCAGCTCACGGGGAGGGGCGAACACCGGGGAGCTGTTTTTT CASSSRGGANTGELFF